This T cell receptor (beta chain) derives from a study of OX40 agonist ivuxolimab in advanced cancers. Assay: immunoSEQ multiplex PCR; the TCRdb copy retains only in-frame clones and omits some. This repertoire shows 70,000 to 95,000 clones, roughly nine tenths found once; its top ten account for around 0.69%. This clone has just a few counts. The germline gives CDR1 SGHRS, CDR2 YFSETQ. CDR3 length equals 15 residues. The ends were cut back, 0 bases at V and 2 bases at J, with 12 bases in the middle. The rearrangement links TRBV5-1 to TRBJ2-7, with D maybe TRBD2 (6 bases). Source: CD4+ or CD8+ T cells sorted from blood, taken in a trial of the OX40 agonist ivuxolimab. This clonotype originated in an adult with an advanced solid tumor such as melanoma, head and neck, liver or kidney cancer. The CDR3 region is CASSLEVGGAYEQYF. CDR3 in DNA: TGCGCCAGCAGCTTGGAAGTCGGGGGAGCCTACGAGCAGTACTTC.